These 18 T cell receptor beta chains were all obtained from the same sample, sequenced in a study of radiation and T cells in renal cell carcinoma. The protocol was immunoSEQ multiplex PCR, while the TCRdb copy is restricted to in-frame clones and leaves out a portion. The sample records under 25,000 clones, less than 70% being singletons. The treatment here: 15 Gy SBRT to primary tumor, nephrectomy 4 weeks later. The sequences come from tumor tissue, collected from a patient whose treatment included radiotherapy and nephrectomy. These receptors were obtained from a woman in her seventies with renal cell carcinoma.

On this clone: This same CDR3 is encoded by further DNA sequences in the sample. The chain couples TRBV2 to TRBJ2-7; D is uncertain. Germline lookup yields CDR1 SNHLY and CDR2 FYNNEI. The CDR3 has 13 residues. V shed 1 base and J shed 2 bases, with 6 bases lying between them. CDR3 sequence: CASSEGGTYEQYF. The CDR3 bases are TGTGCCAGCAGTGAAGGCGGCACCTACGAGCAGTACTTC.

This clone was detected a few times. Different DNA sequences within this sample yield the same CDR3. The J gene is TRBJ1-4, the V gene TRBV6-5, with D possibly matching TRBD1 (5 bases). The V end was cut by 2 bases, the J end by 7 bases, with 11 bases between. From germline, CDR1 is MNHEY and CDR2 SVGAGI. This CDR3 comprises 14 residues. CDR3 sequence reads: CASSYGRVGEKLFF. CDR3 DNA sequence: TGTGCCAGCAGTTACGGCAGGGTGGGTGAAAAACTGTTTTTT.

J is TRBJ1-1 and V is TRBV7-8, with a tentative D call TRBD1 (5 bases). Germline-derived CDR1 and CDR2 are SGHVS and FQNEAQ. The CDR3 has 14 amino acids. The V end was cut by 7 bases, the J end by 2 bases, with 14 bases between. This chain's CDR3 is CASITQGSNTEAFF. The CDR3 DNA sequence: TGTGCCAGCATCACCCAGGGTTCCAACACTGAAGCTTTCTTT.

In this sample, this clone turned up once. This sequence joins TRBV14 and TRBJ2-2; the D gene is possibly TRBD2 (6 bases). Germline CDR1 SGHDN, CDR2 FVKESK. The V end was cut by 0 bases, the J end by 5 bases, with 13 bases between. The CDR3 has 16 amino acids. CDR3 loop: CASSQEHGGETGELFF. The CDR3 DNA sequence: TGTGCCAGCAGCCAAGAACACGGGGGTGAGACCGGGGAGCTGTTTTTT.

Only a few counts were recorded for this clone. The J gene is TRBJ1-2, the V gene TRBV25-1; TRBD1 is a possible D gene (6 bases). Germline-derived CDR1 and CDR2 are MGHDK and SYGVNS. The CDR3 consists of 13 residues. The V end was cut by 0 bases, the J end by 8 bases, with 10 bases between. CDR3 amino acids: CASSEYRGAGYTF. The CDR3 region has the DNA TGTGCCAGCAGTGAATACAGGGGAGCCGGCTACACCTTC.

This clone came up once. J is TRBJ1-3 and V is TRBV5-6, with a possible D match to TRBD1 (5 bases). CDR1 is SGHDT and CDR2 is YYEEEE in the germline V gene. The length of the CDR3 is 15 residues. V dropped 4 bases and J dropped 1 base, with 12 bases sitting between them. As DNA, the CDR3 is TGTGCCAGCAGCGTTCCCGGGGGGTCTGGAAACACCATATATTTT. It encodes CASSVPGGSGNTIYF.

The genes are TRBV11-3 and TRBJ1-2; a possible D gene is TRBD1 (5 bases). The CDR3 spans 15 residues. Trimming pared 6 bases from V and 0 bases from J, leaving 14 bases between. The V gene's germline CDR1 is SGHNT and CDR2 YENEEA. DNA for the CDR3: TGTGCCAGCAGGGTTAGCGGGGCAGCTAACTATGGCTACACCTTC. Translating gives CASRVSGAANYGYTF.

This clone was detected only once. This CDR3 is also generated by other DNA sequences in the sample. The gene calls are TRBV4-1 and TRBJ2-7; TRBD1 is a possible D gene (6 bases). Germline CDR1 MGHRA, CDR2 YSYEKL. The CDR3 runs to 16 residues. V lost 1 base and J 2 bases, leaving 15 bases between the germline ends. The DNA of the CDR3 is TGCGCCAGCAGCCAAGGGGCCGACAGGCCAACCTACGAGCAGTACTTC. Translated, it gives CASSQGADRPTYEQYF.

This clone occurred a few times. This CDR3 is also generated by other DNA sequences in the sample. The chain employs TRBV10-3 and TRBJ1-1; D gene unclear. Germline V gene sequence: CDR1 ENHRY, CDR2 SYGVKD. Trimming stripped 0 bases from V and 2 bases from J, with 7 bases between. This CDR3 contains 14 residues. CDR3 DNA: TGTGCCATCAGTGAGTCGTTAACCAACACTGAAGCTTTCTTT. Its translation is CAISESLTNTEAFF.

The chain uses TRBV7-8 and TRBJ2-3, with D possibly being TRBD1 or TRBD2 (5 bases each). The V gene's germline CDR1 is SGHVS and CDR2 FQNEAQ. V was clipped by 2 bases and J by 6 bases, with 15 bases between them. CDR3 size: 15 residues. The CDR3 DNA reads TGTGCCAGCAGCTTATCGGGGCCACCGTGGGATACGCAGTATTTT. It encodes CASSLSGPPWDTQYF.

V usage is TRBV7-2 and J usage is TRBJ1-1; D unresolved. The germline CDR1 and CDR2 sequences are SGHTA and FQGNSA. With 0 bases removed from V and 7 bases from J, the gap between germline ends came to 12 bases. CDR3 length: 14 amino acids. As DNA, the CDR3 is TGTGCCAGCAGCTTAGCCGGGGAGAGGGTTGAAGCTTTCTTT. As protein: CASSLAGERVEAFF.

The chain joins TRBV28 to TRBJ2-4, with D perhaps TRBD1 (5 bases). Germline V gene data show CDR1 as MDHEN and CDR2 as SYDVKM. Trimming stripped 3 bases from V and 6 bases from J, with 12 bases between. The CDR3 has 14 amino acids. The CDR3 loop is CASSFRGVSNIQYF. CDR3 DNA sequence: TGTGCCAGCAGTTTTAGGGGCGTGTCAAACATTCAGTACTTC. The variable domain in full, completed from reference TRBV28 and TRBJ2-4, reads DVKVTQSSRYLVKRTGEKVFLECVQDMDHENMFWYRQDPGLGLRLIYFSYDVKMKEKGDIPEGYSVSREKKERFSLILESASTNQTSMYLCASSFRGVSNIQYFGAGTRLSVL.

This clone is medium-sized within its sample. The chain recombines TRBV19 with TRBJ2-1, with 12 bases lining up with TRBD2. Looked up from germline, CDR1 is LNHDA and CDR2 is SQIVND (reference sequence). The V and J ends lost 3 bases and 5 bases, in that order; junction bases with no gene match: 5. The CDR3 consists of 16 residues. The CDR3 DNA reads as TGTGCCAGTAGTATGCGACTAGCGGGGGCGGACAATGAGCAGTTCTTC. It is translated as CASSMRLAGADNEQFF.

The chain recombines TRBV5-1 with TRBJ1-4, with D maybe TRBD1 (6 bases). Trimming shortened V by 4 bases and J by 1 base, and 11 bases separated the two germline ends. CDR3 size: 15 residues. CDR1 SGHRS and CDR2 YFSETQ come from the germline V gene. CDR3 region: CASSKTGKTNEKLFF. Written as DNA, the CDR3 is TGCGCCAGCAGCAAAACAGGGAAAACTAATGAAAAACTGTTTTTT.

The count of this clone is one. This chain links TRBV5-1 with TRBJ2-7, with 9 bases aligning to TRBD2. The germline V gene has CDR1 SGHRS and CDR2 YFSETQ. V was pared by 1 base and J by 2 bases, with 4 bases of the junction left unmatched. The CDR3 runs 15 residues. The CDR3, as DNA: TGCGCCAGCAGCTTGAACGCGGGGGGGCCCTACGAGCAGTACTTC. Its protein is CASSLNAGGPYEQYF.

The chain recombines TRBV7-2 with TRBJ2-7; 14 bases are a match to TRBD2. The CDR3 length is 18 residues. The trim removed 5 bases at V and 1 base at J, leaving 10 bases unmatched. Germline values: CDR1 SGHTA, CDR2 FQGNSA. CDR3 sequence: CASSPTSGGAGASYEQYF. The CDR3 DNA reads as TGTGCCAGCAGCCCGACTAGCGGGGGGGCCGGGGCTTCCTACGAGCAGTACTTC. Together with reference TRBV7-2 and TRBJ2-7, the CDR3 gives the full variable domain: GAGVSQSPSNKVTEKGKDVELRCDPISGHTALYWYRQSLGQGLEFLIYFQGNSAPDKSGLPSDRFSAERTGGSVSTLTIQRTQQEDSAVYLCASSPTSGGAGASYEQYFGPGTRLTVT.

The genes are TRBV9 and TRBJ2-3, with D maybe TRBD2 (6 bases). Germline CDR1 and CDR2: SGDLS and YYNGEE. The ends were cut back, 0 bases at V and 2 bases at J, with 10 bases in the middle. This CDR3 has 15 residues. CDR3 nucleotides: TGTGCCAGCAGCGTAGTAGGCGGGGACACAGATACGCAGTATTTT. It specifies CASSVVGGDTDTQYF.

CDR3: CASSFSTGNEQFF. CDR3 sequence (DNA): TGTGCCAGCAGTTTTTCCACAGGGAATGAGCAGTTCTTC. The V gene is TRBV28, the J gene TRBJ2-1; perhaps TRBD1 as D (6 bases). CDR3 length: 13 amino acids. Trimming shortened V by 3 bases and J by 7 bases, and 10 bases separated the two germline ends. From germline, CDR1 is MDHEN and CDR2 SYDVKM.